This TCR beta chain was profiled in a study of T cells in narcolepsy. Some clones are missing from TCRdb's copy, which holds only in-frame ones; the method was immunoSEQ multiplex PCR. The sample has about 27,000 clones, 86% seen once; the top ten hold 0.9% to 1.2%. The CDR3 contains 16 residues. With 4 bases removed from V and 1 base from J, the gap between germline ends came to 17 bases. CDR1 and CDR2 (germline): SGHRS, YFSETQ. The sequence was collected from a human donor with narcolepsy. The V and J genes are TRBV5-1 and TRBJ1-1; no clear D gene. Sequenced input: CD45RA- memory CD4+ T cells from PBMCs. This CDR3 reads CASSPYIALRNTEAFF. The CDR3 DNA follows: TGCGCCAGCAGCCCGTACATCGCCTTGAGGAACACTGAAGCTTTCTTT.